The clone carrying this T cell receptor beta chain was detected many times. Construction of the TCRbeta library involved unique molecular identifiers. TCRdb redid the calling of the PCR reads with MiXCR, one entry per CDR3 protein. The data show 190,000 or so distinct CDR3 sequences, with more than 6.5% seen just once and approximately 3% held by the top ten. The source of the sample is a study of T-cell reconstitution after alpha-beta-depleted transplantation in children. Trimming at V came to 3 bases and at J to 8 bases, leaving 7 bases not matched to a gene. CDR1 is SEHNR, CDR2 FQNEAQ, per germline (reference sequence). This CDR3 contains 17 residues.

The chain carries TRBV7-9 and TRBJ2-1, with TRBD2 identical over 16 bases. The clonotype originates from a human donor who donated a stem cell graft to a child with Wiskott-Aldrich syndrome. The source material was PBMCs from the stem cell graft donor, sampled from the stem cell graft. The CDR3, as DNA: TGTGCCAGCAGCTTCCCGGGACTAGCGGGAGGGCCTGATGAGCAGTTCTTC. The encoded protein is CASSFPGLAGGPDEQFF.